This T cell receptor (beta chain) was identified during a study of tumor-infiltrating lymphocytes in primary liver carcinoma. Study-wide points: A significantly higher top-250-clone fraction was recorded for tumors than for blood (p = 0.039).

Germline DNA was also extracted, and blood RNA was taken from unsorted whole blood. Total RNA (around 510 ng) served as template for TCR beta cDNA synthesis primed by a constant-region primer. Slightly modified ARM-PCR, run as three nested multiplex PCR rounds, produced the TCR beta libraries. Each of the first two PCR rounds ran nine to ten cycles with TRBV1-TRBV30 forward and C-beta reverse primers. MiXCR, run by TCRdb on the multiplex PCR reads, gives a single entry per CDR3 protein. The sample carries 310,000 or so distinct CDR3 sequences, less than 65% recorded once. A word on this clonotype: Its antigen is unidentified. A junction end diverges from the germline sequence, so it may reflect a read error.

The length of the CDR3 is 14 residues. Germline lookup yields CDR1 SGHAT and CDR2 FQDESV (reference sequence). This clonotype was sampled from a man aged 40-50 years with primary liver carcinoma and hepatitis B virus infection. Sequenced material: peripheral blood. V is TRBV11-1 and J is TRBJ2-3; TRBD2 matches 7 bases. CDR3 sequence: CASRRESRTHTQYF. In DNA, the CDR3 is TGTGCCAGTAGGCGGGAGTCACGCACACATACGCAGTATTTT.